This passage covers 26 T cell receptor beta chains from one sample sequenced in a study of graft-versus-host responses after intestinal transplantation. Profiled with immunoSEQ multiplex PCR; TCRdb holds only in-frame clones, not every one. Among about 98,000 clones listed, roughly 88% were seen once. The material sequenced was PBMCs, taken 255 days after intestinal transplant. All receptors derive from a human patient who received an intestinal transplant, so some T cells may come from the graft donor.

The rearrangement joins TRBV6-1 to TRBJ1-1; D unresolved. The V and J ends lost 7 bases and 1 base respectively, with 13 bases between them. In germline, CDR1 is MNHNS, CDR2 SASEGT. CDR3 length: 14 residues. The CDR3 nucleotides read TGTGCCAGCATGATGGACCCCACGAACACTGAAGCTTTCTTT. Encoded protein: CASMMDPTNTEAFF.

The gene calls are TRBV6-5 and TRBJ1-2, with TRBD1 matching 9 bases. Germline CDR1 is MNHEY and CDR2 is SVGAGI. V gave up 9 bases and J gave up 4 bases; unmatched junction bases: 6. This CDR3 is 13 amino acids long. CDR3 nucleotides: TGTGCCAGTTCGGACAGGGGTGGCTATGGCTACACCTTC. It specifies CASSDRGGYGYTF.

The rearrangement joins TRBV2 to TRBJ1-1, with 7 positions matching TRBD1. From germline, CDR1 is SNHLY and CDR2 FYNNEI. CDR3 length equals 13 residues. The junction had 4 bases not matched to a gene; V was cut back by 7 bases and J by 2 bases. CDR3 region: CASNRQGNTEAFF. In nucleotides, the CDR3 is TGTGCCAGCAACCGACAGGGTAACACTGAAGCTTTCTTT.

V and J are TRBV6-1 and TRBJ2-1; tentatively, D is TRBD2 (6 bases). Germline V gene lookup returns CDR1 MNHNS and CDR2 SASEGT. The CDR3 loop spans 11 amino acids. V dropped 6 bases and J dropped 7 bases, with 7 bases sitting between them. CDR3 region: CASRGLNEQFF. The DNA of the CDR3 is TGTGCCAGCAGAGGACTAAATGAGCAGTTCTTC.

This clone was found once. J is TRBJ2-5 and V is TRBV10-3; D perhaps matches TRBD2 (6 bases). The CDR3 extends over 16 amino acids. Trimming took off 4 bases at V and 1 base at J, with 16 bases between the two ends. From germline, CDR1 is ENHRY and CDR2 SYGVKD. Written as DNA, the CDR3 is TGTGCCATCAGTGGAGGGACTGACCCTCTCCAAGAGACCCAGTACTTC. This codes for CAISGGTDPLQETQYF.

The chain employs TRBV18 and TRBJ2-1; D is unresolved. The CDR3 consists of 15 residues. Germline CDR1 is KGHSH and CDR2 is LQKENI. Trimming took off 3 bases at V and 0 bases at J, with 9 bases between the two ends. CDR3 amino acids: CASSPIFSSYNEQFF. In nucleotides, the CDR3 is TGTGCCAGCTCACCCATCTTTAGCTCCTACAATGAGCAGTTCTTC. Complete variable domain (other parts from reference TRBV18 and TRBJ2-1): NAGVMQNPRHLVRRRGQEARLRCSPMKGHSHVYWYRQLPEEGLKFMVYLQKENIIDESGMPKERFSAEFPKEGPSILRIQQVVRGDSAAYFCASSPIFSSYNEQFFGPGTRLTVL.

The CDR3 loop reads CASSLNRVVEQYF. For the CDR3, the DNA is TGTGCCAGCAGTCTAAACAGGGTCGTGGAGCAGTACTTC. The chain uses TRBV6-5 and TRBJ2-5; possible D gene TRBD1, 6 bases. This CDR3 has 13 amino acids. Germline CDR1 and CDR2: MNHEY and SVGAGI. Trimming shortened V by 5 bases and J by 11 bases, and 18 bases separated the two germline ends.

This clone has just one count. The chain links TRBV25-1 to TRBJ2-7; no definite D call. Germline CDR1 and CDR2: MGHDK and SYGVNS. The CDR3 length is 16 residues. Trimming shortened V by 5 bases and J by 6 bases, and 23 bases separated the two germline ends. The chain's CDR3 is CASSTSSRTPFSEQYF. The CDR3 DNA sequence: TGTGCCAGCAGTACCTCTTCCAGGACCCCTTTTTCCGAGCAGTACTTC.

V is TRBV9 and J is TRBJ2-1; TRBD2 aligns across 14 bases. The CDR3 covers 16 residues. V lost 4 bases, J lost 10 bases, and 10 bases stayed unmatched. Germline-derived CDR1 and CDR2 are SGDLS and YYNGEE. The CDR3 protein is CASSLQGLAGAEEQFF. In DNA form, the CDR3 reads TGTGCCAGCAGCCTCCAGGGACTAGCGGGGGCTGAAGAGCAGTTCTTC.

The rearrangement joins TRBV6-1 to TRBJ2-5; 10 nucleotides agree with TRBD1. V lost 4 bases, J lost 5 bases, and 10 bases stayed unmatched. This CDR3 contains 16 residues. Looked up from germline, CDR1 is MNHNS and CDR2 is SASEGT. DNA of the CDR3: TGTGCCAGCAGTGTGGGGACAGGGGCTCCGTGGGAGACCCAGTACTTC. The encoded protein is CASSVGTGAPWETQYF.

The rearrangement joins TRBV7-6 to TRBJ2-1; weak D call: TRBD1 (5 bases). CDR3 length: 14 amino acids. Trimming pared 2 bases from V and 4 bases from J, leaving 9 bases between. From germline, CDR1 is SGHVS and CDR2 FNYEAQ. CDR3 amino acids: CASSLQDRYNEQFF. The CDR3, as DNA: TGTGCCAGCAGCTTACAAGACAGATACAATGAGCAGTTCTTC.

V usage is TRBV7-3 and J usage is TRBJ2-1; 9 bases match TRBD2. Germline CDR1 SGHTA, CDR2 FQGTGA. J gave up 4 bases and V 2 bases, and 3 bases lay outside the gene matches. The CDR3 extends over 15 amino acids. The CDR3 DNA sequence: TGTGCCAGCAGCTTATATACTAGCGGGTACAATGAGCAGTTCTTC. This encodes CASSLYTSGYNEQFF.

This clone was detected a few times. The V call is TRBV6-5, the J call TRBJ1-2, with TRBD1 matching 7 bases. J gave up 4 bases and V 2 bases, and 7 bases lay outside the gene matches. Germline V lookup: CDR1 MNHEY, CDR2 SVGAGI. The CDR3 runs 15 residues. The CDR3 DNA sequence: TGTGCCAGCAGTTACGACCCGACAGGGCTCTATGGCTACACCTTC. Translated, it gives CASSYDPTGLYGYTF.

The gene calls are TRBV28 and TRBJ1-4; the match to TRBD1 covers 8 bases. The CDR3 extends over 15 amino acids. CDR1 and CDR2 from the germline V gene are MDHEN and SYDVKM. Trimming took 3 bases from V and 8 from J; bases not matched to a gene: 8. The CDR3 nucleotides are TGTGCCAGCAGTTTCCAGGGGGCGGGTGTAGAAAAACTGTTTTTT. As protein: CASSFQGAGVEKLFF.

V is TRBV28 and J is TRBJ1-5; maybe TRBD1 (5 bases). Germline V gives CDR1 MDHEN, CDR2 SYDVKM. The V end was cut by 3 bases, the J end by 4 bases, with 10 bases between. The CDR3 loop spans 14 amino acids. CDR3 in DNA: TGTGCCAGCAGTTTCCAGGGTCGGAATCAGCCCCAGCATTTT. It encodes CASSFQGRNQPQHF.

V gene TRBV5-1 combines with J gene TRBJ1-1; unclear D gene. Looked up from germline, CDR1 is SGHRS and CDR2 is YFSETQ. V lost 0 bases, J lost 4 bases, and 7 bases lay in between. This CDR3 has 13 residues. CDR3 DNA: TGCGCCAGCAGCTTGGCCGCGGGCACTGAAGCTTTCTTT. It codes for CASSLAAGTEAFF. Full variable domain (remainder filled in from reference TRBV5-1 and TRBJ1-1): KAGVTQTPRYLIKTRGQQVTLSCSPISGHRSVSWYQQTPGQGLQFLFEYFSETQRNKGNFPGRFSGRQFSNSRSEMNVSTLELGDSALYLCASSLAAGTEAFFGQGTRLTVV.

The chain uses TRBV29-1 and TRBJ2-3, with 8 nucleotides matching TRBD2. The V gene end was trimmed by 7 bases and the J gene end by 0 bases; junction bases not matched to a gene: 6. The germline V gene encodes CDR1 SQVTM and CDR2 ANQGSEA. CDR3 length: 14 amino acids. CDR3 coding DNA: TGCAGCGCCATCCGGGGGGGGAGCACAGATACGCAGTATTTT. Encoded protein: CSAIRGGSTDTQYF.

The chain links TRBV10-2 to TRBJ2-1, with D possibly TRBD2 on 7 matching bases. The germline gives CDR1 WSHSY, CDR2 SAAADI. Between the trimmed V and J ends, which lost 2 bases and 9 bases, there was a span of 14 bases. This CDR3 region has 14 residues. The CDR3 protein is CASSEDGGAGEQFF. Here the CDR3 DNA reads TGCGCCAGCAGTGAGGATGGGGGGGCTGGTGAGCAGTTCTTC.

The chain recombines TRBV4-1 with TRBJ2-1; D is unclear. The length of the CDR3 is 14 residues. Germline loops: CDR1 MGHRA, CDR2 YSYEKL. The V and J ends lost 4 bases and 5 bases respectively, with 12 bases between them. The CDR3 bases are TGCGCCAGCAGCCCTGCCGACCGAGACAATGAGCAGTTCTTC. Amino acids: CASSPADRDNEQFF.

The chain joins TRBV6-1 to TRBJ2-7; 7 bases map to TRBD1. This CDR3 contains 14 residues. Per the germline V gene, CDR1 is MNHNS and CDR2 is SASEGT. V trimming: 5 bases; J trimming: 2 bases; junction bases outside the gene matches: 6. The CDR3 here is CASSTPTGAYEQYF. The CDR3 DNA is TGTGCCAGCAGTACACCAACAGGGGCCTACGAGCAGTACTTC.

The V and J genes are TRBV4-1 and TRBJ2-1; D gene unclear. The length of the CDR3 is 15 residues. Germline CDR1 is MGHRA and CDR2 is YSYEKL. The V end was cut by 1 base, the J end by 4 bases, with 11 bases between. CDR3: CASSQGPVSYNEQFF. The CDR3 DNA reads TGCGCCAGCAGCCAAGGGCCAGTGAGTTACAATGAGCAGTTCTTC.

This clone came up once. V usage is TRBV5-1 and J usage is TRBJ1-1; D unresolved. The V gene lost 0 bases and the J gene lost 7 bases, with 4 bases spanning the gap. CDR1 SGHRS and CDR2 YFSETQ come from the germline V gene. The CDR3 is 11 residues long. CDR3 residues: CASSLGNEAFF. CDR3 in DNA: TGCGCCAGCAGCTTGGGGAATGAAGCTTTCTTT.

Only a few counts were recorded for this clone. This chain links TRBV18 with TRBJ2-1; D is uncertain. This CDR3 has 15 residues. V was pared by 3 bases and J by 3 bases, with 12 bases between. The germline V gene encodes CDR1 KGHSH and CDR2 LQKENI. The CDR3 nucleotides are TGTGCCAGCTCACCCCCTAGTCGGGTCTACAATGAGCAGTTCTTC. The encoded protein is CASSPPSRVYNEQFF.

The chain couples TRBV27 to TRBJ1-6, with a tentative D call TRBD1 (5 bases). The germline V and J ends were trimmed by 1 base and 10 bases, with 11 bases remaining between them. CDR1 is MNHEY and CDR2 is SMNVEV in the germline V gene (reference sequence). There are 14 residues in the CDR3. The CDR3 DNA follows: TGTGCCAGCAGTTTATTCCAGGGAAGCTCACCCCTCCACTTT. Translation gives CASSLFQGSSPLHF.

A single count supports this clone. Other DNA variants within this sample encode the same CDR3. The chain recombines TRBV7-9 with TRBJ1-1, with D uncertain. CDR1 and CDR2 from the germline V gene are SEHNR and FQNEAQ (reference sequence). V lost 4 bases and J 5 bases, leaving 11 bases between the germline ends. This CDR3 region has 13 residues. CDR3 region: CASSSSGGTEAFF. The CDR3 DNA reads as TGTGCCAGCAGCTCCTCGGGAGGAACTGAAGCTTTCTTT.

A remark on this clone: This may come from a read error, since a much larger clone is one base off. J is TRBJ2-1 and V is TRBV5-4, with 9 nucleotides matching TRBD2. This CDR3 comprises 15 residues. Germline V gene lookup returns CDR1 SGHNT and CDR2 YYREEE (reference sequence). Trimming at V came to 0 bases and at J to 2 bases, leaving 0 bases not matched to a gene. The CDR3 DNA sequence: TGTGCCAGCAGCTTGGGCGGGGGGGCCTACAATGAGCAGTTCTTC. It translates to CASSLGGGAYNEQFF.